These T cell receptor beta chains were read from a single sample in a study of tumor-infiltrating lymphocytes in oesophageal squamous cell carcinoma. TCRdb re-called the PCR reads with MiXCR, one entry per CDR3 protein. The sample lists 15,000 to 20,000 distinct CDR3 sequences; approximately 46% were seen once. Specimen: esophageal tumor tissue. All receptors come from a male donor with esophageal squamous cell carcinoma. Both conserved end residues are part of each CDR3. The D gene is left open where the match is weak. Not all rows give a size; the values are once, few, many and, for expanded clones, a class.

>TRBV20-1|TRBD1|TRBJ2-1|few
CSASSTGWDDEQFF
TGCAGTGCCTCCTCGACAGGGTGGGACGATGAGCAGTTCTTC
>TRBV4-1|-|TRBJ2-3|many
CASSQSSSDTQYF
TGCGCCAGCAGCCAATCATCTTCAGATACGCAGTATTTT
>TRBV7-3|-|TRBJ1-2|-
CASSRLGGYEQYFGPGTRSYGYTF
-
>TRBV5-4|-|TRBJ2-5|few
CASSAGTGTKEETQYF
TGTGCCAGCAGCGCCGGGACTGGGACAAAGGAAGAGACCCAGTACTTC
>TRBV7-3|-|TRBJ2-1|-
CASSLNTYNEQFF
TGTGCCAGCAGCTTAAACACCTACAATGAGCAGTTCTTC
>TRBV7-2|-|TRBJ2-1|-
CASSLRDNEQFF
TGTGCCAGCAGCTTAAGGGACAATGAGCAGTTCTTC
>TRBV6-5|-|TRBJ2-1|-
CASSYADVALYEQFF
TGTGCCAGCAGTTACGCGGATGTCGCACTCTATGAGCAGTTCTTC
>TRBV11-2|TRBD1|TRBJ2-3|-
CASSLEGQYTDTQYF
TGTGCCAGCAGCTTAGAGGGACAGTACACAGATACGCAGTATTTT
>TRBV29-1|-|TRBJ2-6|-
CSVSVDERDRSLLRWLHLRF
-
>TRBV7-6|TRBD1|TRBJ1-2|medium-sized
CASSPDRVRDGYTF
TGTGCCAGCAGCCCCGACAGGGTAAGGGATGGCTACACCTTC
>TRBV6-6|-|TRBJ2-7|once
CASSYMGNEQYF
TGTGCCAGCAGTTATATGGGAAACGAGCAGTACTTC
>TRBV6-2/TRBV6-3|-|TRBJ2-7|-
CATLGSAYEQYF
TGTGCCACCCTCGGGTCCGCCTACGAGCAGTACTTC
>TRBV5-1|TRBD1|TRBJ1-2|-
CASSLAQGGVYGYTF
TGCGCCAGCAGCTTGGCGCAGGGGGGAGTCTATGGCTACACCTTC
>TRBV6-8|-|TRBJ2-1|-
CASGKYNEQFF
TGTGCCAGCGGTAAATACAATGAGCAGTTCTTC
>TRBV12-3/TRBV12-4|-|TRBJ2-7|-
CAINYEQYF
TGTGCCATCAACTACGAGCAGTACTTC
>TRBV6-9|TRBD2|TRBJ2-5|-
CASSSQRGLAGPQYF
TGTGCCAGCAGTTCCCAACGGGGACTAGCGGGGCCCCAGTACTTC
>TRBV6-1|TRBD1|TRBJ2-7|-
CASSDESRDRDYEQYF
TGTGCCAGCAGTGACGAGTCACGGGACAGGGACTACGAGCAGTACTTC
>TRBV12-3/TRBV12-4|TRBD1|TRBJ1-2|few
CASSLTDRDGYGYTF
TGTGCCAGCAGTTTAACCGACAGGGACGGCTATGGCTACACCTTC
>TRBV7-4|-|TRBJ2-7|once
CASSSTGRQYF
TGTGCCAGCAGCTCGACCGGCCGGCAGTACTTC
>TRBV6-5|-|TRBJ2-1|-
CASSYSNRGEQFF
TGTGCCAGCAGTTACTCGAACCGGGGTGAGCAGTTCTTC
>TRBV7-9|-|TRBJ2-5|many
CASSSGPSQQETQYF
TGTGCCAGCAGCTCTGGACCCTCCCAGCAAGAGACCCAGTACTTC
>TRBV10-2|-|TRBJ1-1|medium-sized
CASSESKVNTEAFF
TGCGCCAGCAGTGAGTCGAAGGTGAACACTGAAGCTTTCTTT
>TRBV7-2|-|TRBJ2-6|-
CASSLVGPSGANVLTF
TGTGCCAGCAGCTTAGTCGGGCCCTCTGGGGCCAACGTCCTGACTTTC
>TRBV7-2|-|TRBJ2-3|-
CASAGFGTDTQYF
TGTGCCAGCGCAGGGTTCGGCACAGATACGCAGTATTTT
>TRBV18|-|TRBJ1-1|many
CASSPGIGQNTEAFF
TGTGCCAGCTCCCCAGGGATAGGGCAGAACACTGAAGCTTTCTTT
>TRBV6-8|-|TRBJ2-5|-
CASSYGRKETQYF
TGTGCCAGCAGTTACGGGCGGAAAGAGACCCAGTACTTC
>TRBV6-1|-|TRBJ1-5|-
CASSLQGGNQPQHF
TGTGCCAGCAGTTTACAGGGAGGGAATCAGCCCCAGCATTTT
>TRBV5-1|TRBD1|TRBJ2-7|many
CASSSRTGAYEQYF
TGCGCCAGCAGCTCCCGGACAGGGGCCTACGAGCAGTACTTC
>TRBV7-2|TRBD2|TRBJ2-5|-
CASSIGGTSGQETQYF
TGTGCCAGCAGCATCGGAGGGACTAGCGGACAAGAGACCCAGTACTTC
>TRBV7-2|-|TRBJ1-1|-
CASSINTEAFF
TGTGCCAGCAGCATAAACACTGAAGCTTTCTTT
>TRBV7-2|-|TRBJ2-3|-
CASSLGGALADTQYF
TGTGCCAGCAGCTTAGGAGGAGCTTTGGCAGATACGCAGTATTTT
>TRBV6-1|-|TRBJ2-4|medium-sized
CASMLQGGSKNIQYF
TGTGCCAGCATGCTACAGGGAGGGTCCAAAAACATTCAGTACTTC
>TRBV7-2|-|TRBJ2-2|-
CASSSYDFLNTGELFF
TGTGCCAGCAGCTCTTACGACTTCTTGAACACCGGGGAGCTGTTTTTT
>TRBV6-8|-|TRBJ1-1|once
CASSCGAANEQFF
TGTGCCAGCAGTTGCGGGGCGGCTAATGAGCAGTTCTTT
>TRBV30|-|TRBJ1-2|few
CAWSVRLLGYTF
TGTGCCTGGAGTGTACGGTTACTCGGCTACACCTTC
>TRBV6-1|TRBD1|TRBJ1-2|-
CASSFRDRRSANYGYTF
TGTGCCAGCTCCTTCCGGGACAGGAGGAGTGCTAACTATGGCTACACCTTC
>TRBV7-8|-|TRBJ2-1|few
CASSLRDPLSYNEQFF
TGTGCCAGCAGCTTAAGGGACCCTTTGTCCTACAATGAGCAGTTCTTC
>TRBV10-3|-|TRBJ2-7|-
CAVQGSYEQYF
TGTGCCGTCCAGGGATCCTACGAGCAGTACTTC
>TRBV12-3/TRBV12-4|TRBD2|TRBJ2-5|few
CASSTRLAGGGETQYF
TGTGCCAGCAGTACAAGACTAGCGGGAGGAGGGGAGACCCAGTACTTC
>TRBV7-6|-|TRBJ2-1|few
CASSLTRYNEQFF
TGTGCCAGCAGCTTAACCAGATACAATGAGCAGTTCTTC
>TRBV7-2|TRBD2|TRBJ2-7|-
CASSLSSGRGYEQYF
TGTGCCAGCAGCTTAAGTAGCGGGAGAGGCTACGAGCAGTACTTC
>TRBV5-5|-|TRBJ1-5|many
CASSLKTAGSGQPQHF
TGTGCCAGCAGCTTGAAGACAGCCGGAAGTGGTCAGCCCCAGCATTTT
>TRBV7-3|TRBD2|TRBJ2-5|medium-sized
CASSLKFLAGGRVETQYF
TGTGCCAGCAGCTTAAAGTTTCTAGCGGGAGGTAGGGTAGAGACCCAGTACTTC
>TRBV13|-|TRBJ2-1|few
CASSLASDNEQFF
TGTGCCAGCAGCCTAGCCTCGGACAATGAGCAGTTCTTC
>TRBV7-6|-|TRBJ1-1|-
CASSDLYMNTEAFF
TGTGCCAGCAGCGACCTTTACATGAACACTGAAGCTTTCTTT
>TRBV5-1|-|TRBJ2-1|many
CATSPFLASNEQFF
TGCGCCACCTCTCCGTTCCTAGCCAGCAATGAGCAGTTCTTC
>TRBV27|TRBD2|TRBJ2-1|-
CASSPGGLAGALEQFF
TGTGCCAGCAGTCCCGGCGGGCTAGCGGGAGCTCTTGAGCAGTTCTTC
>TRBV28|-|TRBJ2-1|medium-sized
CASSLPDSSYNEQFF
TGTGCCAGCAGTTTACCGGACAGCTCCTACAATGAGCAGTTCTTC
>TRBV24-1|TRBD2|TRBJ2-7|-
CATSSAGTTVSYNEQYF
TGTGCCACCAGTAGCGCCGGGACTACGGTTTCCTACAATGAGCAGTACTTC
>TRBV7-2|-|TRBJ1-2|-
CASTGRGGYGYTF
TGTGCCAGCACGGGAAGAGGGGGCTATGGCTACACCTTC
>TRBV7-6|-|TRBJ2-5|-
CASSPEDYLAYNEQYF
TGTGCCAGCAGCCCCGAGGACTACCTAGCCTACAATGAGCAGTACTTC
>TRBV11-3|TRBD1|TRBJ2-2|-
CASSSRDRGPNTGELFF
TGTGCCAGCAGCAGCCGGGACAGGGGGCCAAACACCGGGGAGCTGTTTTTT
>TRBV5-4|TRBD1|TRBJ2-3|medium-sized
CASSPGRTGSTDTQYF
TGCGCCAGCAGCCCCGGGCGGACAGGAAGCACAGATACGCAGTATTTT
>TRBV4-2|-|TRBJ2-1|once
CASSQETGSNEQFF
TGTGCCAGCAGCCAGGAGACCGGGTCAAATGAGCAGTTCTTC
>TRBV7-8|-|TRBJ2-5|few
CASSLRTTQETQYF
TGTGCCAGCAGCTTAAGGACAACCCAAGAGACCCAGTACTTC